Below, one TCR beta chain is given with its context. Original methodology: It was from reference gene primer amplification that nucleated cell counts were estimated. The table came from immunoSEQ multiplex PCR; TCRdb's copy has only in-frame clones and leaves some out. V, J and clone size are taken as reported in that table, and D and trimming were inferred from the DNA itself. Here the sample spans 150,000 to 200,000 clones, 86% being singletons. Enrolment of Seattle patients took place during active infection, and they were followed longitudinally. The data originate from a study of blood T cell repertoires in COVID-19. Overall study context: Some COVID-19 samples were acute and others convalescent; all came from the United States, Italy and Spain. PBMCs, B-cell-depleted T cells, or T cells were the source of the cDNA or gDNA that made up the material.

Germline CDR1 reads SGHKS; CDR2 reads YYEKEE (reference sequence). The length of the CDR3 is 16 residues. V gave up 4 bases and J gave up 5 bases; unmatched junction bases: 9. The sequenced sample was peripheral blood. This clonotype was sampled from a woman aged 60-70 years with COVID-19, enrolled during active disease. The rearrangement links TRBV5-5 to TRBJ2-3, with 11 bases fitting TRBD2. The chain's CDR3 is CASSQLILAGGDTQYF. CDR3 DNA: TGTGCCAGCAGCCAATTAATCCTAGCGGGAGGAGATACGCAGTATTTT.